The table lists the clone carrying this TCR beta chain with a few counts. Its antigen is currently unknown. V lost 5 bases, J lost 5 bases, and 7 bases stayed unmatched. The CDR3 runs to 14 residues. The germline gives CDR1 SGHTA, CDR2 FQGNSA. The PCR used 60 Vbeta and 13 Jbeta primers. Method: immunoSEQ multiplex PCR; TCRdb's copy keeps in-frame clones and lacks some. The sample has roughly 200,000 clones; about 70% are singletons. This sample was taken from a study of cytomegalovirus exposure and HLA in healthy donors. Turning to the study itself: Drawn from HLA-typed donors, about 85 million unique TCRs were held in an early data release. Points from the study as a whole: Analysis was carried out at a later point, and it linked a missense DCLRE1C variant to TCR beta V- and J-gene trimming. Donor immune exposure was known only as CMV serostatus. Researchers reportedly found TCR beta sequences accurately predicted most subjects' HLA-A and HLA-B alleles.

The chain carries TRBV7-2 and TRBJ2-7, with 9 bases lining up with TRBD1. This TCR was recovered from a man aged 40-49 years in good health and CMV-seropositive. Material for sequencing was PBMCs. In DNA, the CDR3 is TGTGCCAGCAGCCCCTCTCGGGACAGGGACGAGCAGTACTTC. It translates to CASSPSRDRDEQYF.